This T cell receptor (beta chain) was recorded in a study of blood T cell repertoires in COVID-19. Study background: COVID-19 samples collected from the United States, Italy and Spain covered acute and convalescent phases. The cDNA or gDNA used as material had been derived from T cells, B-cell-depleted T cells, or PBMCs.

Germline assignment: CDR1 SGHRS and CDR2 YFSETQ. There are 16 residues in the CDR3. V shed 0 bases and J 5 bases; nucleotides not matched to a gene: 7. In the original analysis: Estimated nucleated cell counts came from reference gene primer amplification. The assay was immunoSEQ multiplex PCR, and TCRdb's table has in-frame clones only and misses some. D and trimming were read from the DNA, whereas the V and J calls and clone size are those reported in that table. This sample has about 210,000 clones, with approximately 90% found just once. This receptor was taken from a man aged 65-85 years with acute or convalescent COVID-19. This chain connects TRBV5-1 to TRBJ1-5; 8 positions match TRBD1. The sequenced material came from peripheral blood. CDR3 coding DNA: TGCGCCAGCAGCTTGGACGGGACAGGATTCGATCAGCCCCAGCATTTT. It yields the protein CASSLDGTGFDQPQHF.